This passage covers 14 T cell receptor beta chains from one sample sequenced in a study of a mutant IDH1 vaccine in newly diagnosed glioma. Noted time point: week 35, safety follow-up. Each dose delivered 300 ug of mutant IDH1 20-mer peptide subcutaneously with imiquimod. Some clones are missing from TCRdb's copy, which holds only in-frame ones; the method was immunoSEQ multiplex PCR. There are approximately 41,000 clones in the sample; around 91% occur only once, and approximately 1.6% lies in the top ten. Their antigen targets remain unknown. The sample was PBMCs, taken from a glioma patient whose treatment included an IDH1 peptide vaccine. The receptors were gathered from a man aged 35 to 55 with glioma.

The table lists this clone with a count of one. J is TRBJ2-3 and V is TRBV6-6; perhaps D is TRBD1 or TRBD2 (5 bases each). This CDR3 comprises 16 residues. Trimming stripped 5 bases from V and 6 bases from J, with 21 bases between. In germline, CDR1 is MNHNY, CDR2 SVGAGI (reference sequence). The CDR3 DNA sequence: TGTGCCAGCAGTAACCAGCGGAACCACTGGGGGGATACGCAGTATTTT. Translating gives CASSNQRNHWGDTQYF.

J is TRBJ2-5 and V is TRBV7-3, with TRBD2 matching over 8 bases. Losses at the gene ends were 0 bases for V and 2 bases for J; bases not matched to a gene: 2. Germline loops: CDR1 SGHTA, CDR2 FQGTGA. The CDR3 consists of 15 residues. Here the CDR3 DNA reads TGTGCCAGCAGCTTAACTCCGGGAGGGCAAGAGACCCAGTACTTC. It codes for CASSLTPGGQETQYF.

V usage is TRBV18 and J usage is TRBJ2-7; TRBD2 might be the D (6 bases). The ends were cut back, 6 bases at V and 3 bases at J, with 15 bases in the middle. CDR1 KGHSH and CDR2 LQKENI come from the germline V gene. The CDR3 runs 14 residues. The CDR3 protein is CASSPGLTDYEQYF. The CDR3 DNA reads TGTGCCAGCTCCCCGGGACTGACGGACTACGAGCAGTACTTC.

This chain joins TRBV2 and TRBJ1-5; the D is unclear. Germline V gives CDR1 SNHLY, CDR2 FYNNEI. CDR3 size: 14 residues. The V end lost 8 bases, the J end lost 4 bases, and 15 bases lay between the germline ends. CDR3 in DNA: TGTGCCAGCTGCGTAAGGCAGGTTAATCAGCCCCAGCATTTT. Protein product: CASCVRQVNQPQHF.

The gene calls are TRBV2 and TRBJ2-5; the D call may be TRBD1 or TRBD2 (5 bases each). V was shortened by 1 base and J by 1 base, with 10 bases between the two germline ends. This CDR3 comprises 15 residues. Germline CDR1 is SNHLY and CDR2 is FYNNEI. The CDR3 nucleotides are TGTGCCAGCAGTGAAGGGCCAGGGACCCAAGAGACCCAGTACTTC. This codes for CASSEGPGTQETQYF.

The V gene is TRBV19, the J gene TRBJ2-1, with a possible D match to TRBD2 (6 bases). Germline assignment: CDR1 LNHDA and CDR2 SQIVND (reference sequence). V lost 3 bases and J lost 9, with 12 bases in between. The CDR3 spans 13 residues. For the CDR3, the DNA is TGTGCCAGTAGTATGGAGGGAGCAAGTGAGCAGTTCTTC. Its protein product is CASSMEGASEQFF.

The chain recombines TRBV25-1 with TRBJ2-1; TRBD2 matches at 9 bases. CDR3 length equals 16 residues. The V gene end was trimmed by 4 bases and the J gene end by 1 base; junction bases not matched to a gene: 5. CDR1 MGHDK and CDR2 SYGVNS come from the germline V gene. CDR3: CASSARLAVSYNEQFF. CDR3 coding DNA: TGTGCCAGCAGTGCACGACTAGCGGTATCCTACAATGAGCAGTTCTTC.

The chain combines TRBV5-1 with TRBJ2-5; TRBD1 or TRBD2 may be the D gene (6 bases each). CDR3 length: 16 amino acids. The V end was cut by 7 bases, the J end by 4 bases, with 23 bases between. CDR1 SGHRS and CDR2 YFSETQ come from the germline V gene. CDR3 sequence reads: CASSLSGAIRIETQYF. The CDR3 coding sequence is TGCGCCAGCTCTCTTTCGGGGGCGATTCGCATAGAGACCCAGTACTTC. Looking up the rest from reference TRBV5-1 and TRBJ2-5 gives the full variable domain: KAGVTQTPRYLIKTRGQQVTLSCSPISGHRSVSWYQQTPGQGLQFLFEYFSETQRNKGNFPGRFSGRQFSNSRSEMNVSTLELGDSALYLCASSLSGAIRIETQYFGPGTRLLVL.

This clone came up once. The J gene is TRBJ2-3, the V gene TRBV11-2; TRBD2 matches at 12 bases. CDR1 is SGHAT and CDR2 is FQNNGV in the germline V gene. CDR3 length equals 16 residues. The V gene end was trimmed by 4 bases and the J gene end by 2 bases; junction bases not matched to a gene: 4. This CDR3 reads CASSSLAGGITDTQYF. The CDR3 bases are TGTGCCAGCAGCTCCCTAGCGGGGGGGATCACAGATACGCAGTATTTT.

This chain connects TRBV28 to TRBJ1-4, with 9 bases matching TRBD1. Looked up from germline, CDR1 is MDHEN and CDR2 is SYDVKM. After removal of 1 base from V and 4 bases from J, the junction contained 1 base not matched to a gene. The CDR3 is 15 amino acids. CDR3 loop: CASSLLTGGNEKLFF. The CDR3, as DNA: TGTGCCAGCAGTTTATTGACAGGGGGTAATGAAAAACTGTTTTTT.

The chain's CDR3 is CASSLDRVGGETQYF. DNA for the CDR3: TGTGCCAGCAGCTTGGACAGGGTCGGCGGAGAGACCCAGTACTTC. The J gene is TRBJ2-5, the V gene TRBV7-8; 8 bases line up with TRBD1. Losses at the gene ends were 3 bases for V and 4 bases for J; bases not matched to a gene: 7. Germline CDR1 SGHVS, CDR2 FQNEAQ. The CDR3 totals 15 residues.

The gene calls are TRBV6-1 and TRBJ2-7; 10 nucleotides line up with TRBD1. The V and J ends lost 6 bases and 2 bases, in that order; junction bases with no gene match: 1. Germline lookup yields CDR1 MNHNS and CDR2 SASEGT. CDR3 length: 13 amino acids. The CDR3 region is CASRDRGTYEQYF. CDR3 DNA sequence: TGTGCCAGCAGGGACAGGGGGACCTACGAGCAGTACTTC.

This chain uses TRBV6-5 with TRBJ1-2; D unresolved. This CDR3 is 14 amino acids long. CDR1 MNHEY and CDR2 SVGAGI come from the germline V gene. Trimming stripped 4 bases from V and 8 bases from J, with 17 bases between. The CDR3: CASSLTFDTPGYTF. DNA of the CDR3: TGTGCCAGCAGTTTGACCTTCGACACGCCCGGCTACACCTTC.

The V gene is TRBV4-3, the J gene TRBJ2-7, with 7 bases aligning to TRBD2. This CDR3 contains 18 residues. Germline V lookup: CDR1 LGHNA, CDR2 YSLEER. J lost 2 bases, V lost 0 bases, and 13 bases had no gene match. This CDR3 reads CASSQEFGSASGTYEQYF. In DNA, the CDR3 is TGCGCCAGCAGCCAAGAATTCGGGTCTGCTAGCGGCACCTACGAGCAGTACTTC.